This T cell receptor (beta chain) originates from a study of T cells in women clearing cervical HPV infection. Across the whole study: Donors had HPV16-related CIN3 or worse; 2 had invasive cancer. HLA type stays a possible confounder, typing being limited.

Study conclusions and caveats: Timing of associations relative to infection is unclear; T-cell subsets were not isolated. TRBV6-7 abundance was lower in cases than controls (approximately 0.1% versus 0.17%).

The CDR3 extends over 13 amino acids. CDR1 is MNHEY, CDR2 SMNVEV, per germline (reference sequence). Remarks on this clone: Its matching antigen is unknown. From the germline J gene comes the end of the CDR3, since the read stops 3 residues before it.

The table came from immunoSEQ multiplex PCR; TCRdb's copy has only in-frame clones and leaves some out. The repertoire table contains 27,000 or so clones. Sequenced input: blood buffy coat. The clonotype comes from a woman between 18 and 69 years old with a cervical HPV16 infection that either progressed to CIN3+ or cleared (not recorded which). V is TRBV27 and J is TRBJ1-6; 8 positions agree with TRBD1. The CDR3 here is CASSLGTGGALHF. CDR3 DNA, as far as it was read: TGTGCCAGCAGTTTAGGTACAGGGGGAGCC.